What follows is one T cell receptor (beta chain) and its context. Its target is not known. MiXCR, applied by TCRdb to the reads, yields one record per CDR3 protein. The repertoire has 380,000 or so distinct CDR3 sequences, roughly a third of them found once; the top ten carry 13%. The V gene's germline CDR1 is DFQATT and CDR2 SNEGSKA (reference sequence). Between the trimmed V and J ends, which lost 2 bases and 6 bases, there was a span of 4 bases. The CDR3 extends over 11 amino acids. The data originate from a study of T cell repertoires in cytomegalovirus infection. Background on the study: Peptides in the study included HLA-C-restricted and HLA-B-restricted CMV epitopes. It was the public TCR beta signatures that indicated both CMV infection and matching HLA type. Broader study findings: What dominated the ex vivo response were HLA-C-restricted CMV-specific TCR beta clonotypes.

This sequence originates from a human donor in good health (CMV status not recorded). Some clones in this sample may be carry-over from other donors' samples. The chain joins TRBV20-1 to TRBJ2-2; no clear D. The starting material was cultured PBMCs, obtained from culture after CMV antigen stimulation. Here the CDR3 DNA reads TGCAGTGCTAGACCAGCCGGGGAGCTGTTTTTT. Translated, it gives CSARPAGELFF.